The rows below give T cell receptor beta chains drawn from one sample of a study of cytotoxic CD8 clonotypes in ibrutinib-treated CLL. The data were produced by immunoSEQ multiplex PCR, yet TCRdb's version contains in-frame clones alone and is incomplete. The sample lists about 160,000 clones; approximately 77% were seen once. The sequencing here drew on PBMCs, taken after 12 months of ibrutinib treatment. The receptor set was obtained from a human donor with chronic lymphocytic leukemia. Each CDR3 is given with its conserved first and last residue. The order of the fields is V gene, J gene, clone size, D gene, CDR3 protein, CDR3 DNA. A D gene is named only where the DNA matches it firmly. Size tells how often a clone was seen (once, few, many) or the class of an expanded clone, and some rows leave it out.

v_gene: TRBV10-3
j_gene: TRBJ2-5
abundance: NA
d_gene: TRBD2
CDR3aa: CAISESASGSLGRETQYF
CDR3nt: TGTGCCATCAGTGAGTCGGCTAGCGGGAGTCTAGGCCGAGAGACCCAGTACTTC

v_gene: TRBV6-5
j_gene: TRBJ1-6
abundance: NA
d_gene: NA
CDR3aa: CASTPSVDSPLHF
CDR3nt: TGTGCCAGCACCCCGAGTGTTGATTCACCCCTCCACTTT

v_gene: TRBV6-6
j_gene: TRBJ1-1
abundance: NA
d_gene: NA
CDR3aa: CASSTQGNTEAFF
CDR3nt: TGTGCCAGCAGTACACAGGGAAACACTGAAGCTTTCTTT

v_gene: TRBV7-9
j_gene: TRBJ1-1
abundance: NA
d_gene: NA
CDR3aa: CASSGPGGWNTEAFF
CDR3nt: TGTGCCAGCAGCGGCCCCGGGGGGTGGAACACTGAAGCTTTCTTT

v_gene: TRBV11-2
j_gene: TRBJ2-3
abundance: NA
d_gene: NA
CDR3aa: CASSSPGDTQYF
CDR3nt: TGTGCCAGCAGCTCGCCAGGGGATACGCAGTATTTT

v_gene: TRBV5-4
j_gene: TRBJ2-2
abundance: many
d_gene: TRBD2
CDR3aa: CATTRRERLSTGELFF
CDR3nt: TGTGCCACTACGCGGCGGGAGCGTCTTTCCACCGGGGAGCTGTTTTTT

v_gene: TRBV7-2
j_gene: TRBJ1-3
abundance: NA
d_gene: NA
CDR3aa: CASRQEYSGNTIYF
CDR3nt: TGTGCCAGCAGACAGGAATACTCTGGAAACACCATATATTTT

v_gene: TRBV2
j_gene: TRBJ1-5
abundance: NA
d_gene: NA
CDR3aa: CASNSGGLNQPQHF
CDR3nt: TGTGCCAGCAATTCGGGAGGGTTAAATCAGCCCCAGCATTTT

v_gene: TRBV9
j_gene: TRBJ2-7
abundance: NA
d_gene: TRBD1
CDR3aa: CASSVGSGQGGYEQYF
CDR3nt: TGTGCCAGCAGCGTAGGGTCGGGACAGGGGGGCTACGAGCAGTACTTC

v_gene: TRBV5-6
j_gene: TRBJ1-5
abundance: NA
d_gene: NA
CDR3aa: CASSLISGSNQPQHF
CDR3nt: TGTGCCAGCAGCTTGATTTCGGGTAGCAATCAGCCCCAGCATTTT

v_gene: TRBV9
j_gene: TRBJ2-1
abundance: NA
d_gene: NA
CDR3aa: CASSEGTARVEQFF
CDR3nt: TGTGCCAGCAGCGAAGGCACAGCCCGTGTTGAGCAGTTCTTC

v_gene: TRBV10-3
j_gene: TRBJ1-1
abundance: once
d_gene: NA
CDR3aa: CAISEQGGRTEAFF
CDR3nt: TGTGCCATCAGTGAGCAGGGTGGGCGCACTGAAGCTTTCTTT

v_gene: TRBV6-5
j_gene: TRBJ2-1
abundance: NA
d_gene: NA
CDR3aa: CASSSPGGGNNEQFF
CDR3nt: TGTGCCAGCAGTTCTCCGGGTGGGGGAAACAATGAGCAGTTCTTC

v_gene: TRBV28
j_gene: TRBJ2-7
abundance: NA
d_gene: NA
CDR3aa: CASIRLLGGSYEQYF
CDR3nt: TGTGCCAGCATTCGGCTCCTTGGGGGTTCCTACGAGCAGTACTTC

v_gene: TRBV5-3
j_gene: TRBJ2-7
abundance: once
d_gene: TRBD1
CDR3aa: CARSLPLYWTGYPLLGEQYF
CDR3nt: TGTGCCAGAAGCTTGCCCCTCTACTGGACAGGATACCCGCTCCTAGGGGAGCAGTACTTC

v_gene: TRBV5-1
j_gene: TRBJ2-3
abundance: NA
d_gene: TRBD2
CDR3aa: CASSPRGVAGDGTDTQYF
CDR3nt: TGCGCCAGCAGCCCCCGTGGCGTAGCGGGAGACGGCACAGATACGCAGTATTTT

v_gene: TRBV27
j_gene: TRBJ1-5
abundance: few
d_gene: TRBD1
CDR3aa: CASSSHGTGPQHF
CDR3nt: TGTGCCAGCAGTTCCCACGGGACAGGCCCCCAGCATTTT

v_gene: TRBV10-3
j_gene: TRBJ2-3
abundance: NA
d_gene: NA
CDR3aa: CASGTTAPTDTQYF
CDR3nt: TGTGCCTCCGGGACAACTGCCCCCACAGATACGCAGTATTTT

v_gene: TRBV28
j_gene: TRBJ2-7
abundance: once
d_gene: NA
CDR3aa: CASSPRGEEQYF
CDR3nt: TGTGCCAGCAGCCCCCGTGGGGAGGAGCAGTACTTC

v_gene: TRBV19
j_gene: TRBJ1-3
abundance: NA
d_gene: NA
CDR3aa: CASSEGFGNTIYF
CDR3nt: TGTGCCAGTAGTGAGGGATTTGGAAACACCATATATTTT

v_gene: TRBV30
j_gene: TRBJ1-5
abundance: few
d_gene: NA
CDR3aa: CAWSVRSWPQHF
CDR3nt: TGTGCCTGGAGTGTACGCTCCTGGCCCCAGCATTTT

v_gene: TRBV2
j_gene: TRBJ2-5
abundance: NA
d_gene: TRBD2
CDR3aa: CASGGLAVTETQYF
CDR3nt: TGTGCCAGCGGAGGACTAGCGGTAACAGAGACCCAGTACTTC

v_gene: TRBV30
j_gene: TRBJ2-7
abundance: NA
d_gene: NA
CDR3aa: CAWSGGHLYEQYF
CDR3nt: TGTGCCTGGAGTGGGGGACACCTCTACGAGCAGTACTTC

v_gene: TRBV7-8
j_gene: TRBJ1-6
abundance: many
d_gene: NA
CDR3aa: CASSPGHGSPLHF
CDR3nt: TGTGCCAGCAGCCCAGGTCACGGGTCACCCCTCCACTTT

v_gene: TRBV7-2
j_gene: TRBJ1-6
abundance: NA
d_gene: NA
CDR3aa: CASSLPGTRRWSPLHF
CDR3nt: TGTGCCAGCAGCTTACCCGGGACGAGGAGGTGGTCACCCCTCCACTTT

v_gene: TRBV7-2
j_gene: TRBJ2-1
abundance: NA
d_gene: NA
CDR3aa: CASSLAGQSYNEQFF
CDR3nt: TGTGCCAGCAGCTTAGCGGGACAATCCTACAATGAGCAGTTCTTC

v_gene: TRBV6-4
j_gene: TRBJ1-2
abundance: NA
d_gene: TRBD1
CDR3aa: CASRDRLHYGYTF
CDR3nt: TGTGCCAGCAGGGACAGGTTGCACTATGGCTACACCTTC

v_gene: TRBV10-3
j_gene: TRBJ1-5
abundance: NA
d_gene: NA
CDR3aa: CAISDPEREDSQPQHF
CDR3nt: TGTGCCATCAGTGACCCGGAGAGGGAGGATAGTCAGCCCCAGCATTTT

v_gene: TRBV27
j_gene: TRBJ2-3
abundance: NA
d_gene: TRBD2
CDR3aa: CASLAGLAATDTQYF
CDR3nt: TGTGCCAGCCTCGCGGGACTAGCAGCAACAGATACGCAGTATTTT

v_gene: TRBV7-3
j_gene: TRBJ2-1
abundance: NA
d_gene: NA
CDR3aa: CASSLVTGAYNEQFF
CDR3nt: TGTGCCAGCAGCTTGGTAACCGGGGCTTACAATGAGCAGTTCTTC

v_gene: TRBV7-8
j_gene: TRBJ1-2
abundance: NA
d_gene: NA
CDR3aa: CASSLAPTSYGYTF
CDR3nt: TGTGCCAGCAGCTTAGCCCCTACTTCCTATGGCTACACCTTC

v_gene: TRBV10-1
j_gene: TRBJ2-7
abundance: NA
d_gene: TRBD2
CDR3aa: CASLTSGSSNLRGYF
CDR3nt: TGCGCCAGCCTGACTAGCGGGAGTTCCAATCTACGAGGATACTTC

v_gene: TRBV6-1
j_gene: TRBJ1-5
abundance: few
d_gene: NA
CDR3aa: CASSEGWGHFDSNQPQHF
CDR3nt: TGTGCCAGCAGTGAAGGCTGGGGACACTTTGATAGCAATCAGCCCCAGCATTTT

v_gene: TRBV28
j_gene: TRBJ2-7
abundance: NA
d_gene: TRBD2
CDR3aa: CASSGHGLAGVTYEQYF
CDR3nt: TGTGCCAGCAGTGGCCACGGACTAGCGGGAGTGACCTACGAGCAGTACTTC

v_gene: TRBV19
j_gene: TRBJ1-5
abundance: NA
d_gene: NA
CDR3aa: CAREKGGNQPQHF
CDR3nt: TGTGCCAGAGAGAAGGGGGGCAATCAGCCCCAGCATTTT

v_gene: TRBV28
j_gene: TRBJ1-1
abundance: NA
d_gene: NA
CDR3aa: CASSFVWTEAFF
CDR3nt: TGTGCCAGCAGTTTTGTTTGGACTGAAGCTTTCTTT

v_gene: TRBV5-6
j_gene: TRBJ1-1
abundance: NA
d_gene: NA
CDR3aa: CASSRRGWGENTEAFF
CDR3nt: TGTGCCAGCAGCCGCAGAGGTTGGGGGGAGAACACTGAAGCTTTCTTT

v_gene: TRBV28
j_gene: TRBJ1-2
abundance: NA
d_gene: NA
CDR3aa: CASSLGLVNINYGYTF
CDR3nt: TGTGCCAGCAGTTTGGGACTAGTAAATATTAACTATGGCTACACCTTC

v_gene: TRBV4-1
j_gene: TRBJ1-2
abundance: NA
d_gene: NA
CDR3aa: CASSQEAGLVYGYTF
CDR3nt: TGCGCCAGCAGCCAAGAGGCGGGACTGGTCTATGGCTACACCTTC

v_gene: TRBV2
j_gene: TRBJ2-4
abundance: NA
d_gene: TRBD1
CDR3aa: CASSQVDRGLAKNIQYF
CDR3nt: TGTGCCAGCAGCCAAGTTGACAGGGGGCTAGCCAAAAACATTCAGTACTTC

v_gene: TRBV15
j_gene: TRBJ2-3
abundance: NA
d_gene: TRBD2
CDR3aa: CATRPGGGTDTQYF
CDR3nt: TGTGCCACCAGGCCGGGGGGAGGCACAGATACGCAGTATTTT

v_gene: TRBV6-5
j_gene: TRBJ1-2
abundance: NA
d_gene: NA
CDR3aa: CAVLGIGSPFGGYTF
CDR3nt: TGTGCCGTCTTAGGCATCGGGTCACCCTTCGGGGGCTACACCTTC

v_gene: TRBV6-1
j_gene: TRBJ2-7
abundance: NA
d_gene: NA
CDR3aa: CASSALRGENYEQYF
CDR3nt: TGTGCCAGCAGTGCCCTCAGGGGGGAAAACTACGAGCAGTACTTC

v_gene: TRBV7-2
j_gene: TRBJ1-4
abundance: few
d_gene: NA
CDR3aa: CASSSQGSHNEKLFF
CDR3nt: TGTGCCAGCAGCTCGCAGGGGTCGCATAATGAAAAACTGTTTTTT

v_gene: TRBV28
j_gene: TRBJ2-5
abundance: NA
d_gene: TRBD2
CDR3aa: CASSSRLAGPIHQETQYF
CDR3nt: TGTGCCAGCAGTTCGCGACTAGCGGGACCCATACACCAAGAGACCCAGTACTTC

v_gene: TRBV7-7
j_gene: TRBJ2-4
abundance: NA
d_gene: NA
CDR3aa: CASSLGLRILGTENIQYF
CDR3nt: TGTGCTAGCAGCTTAGGTTTACGCATCCTTGGGACGGAAAACATTCAGTACTTC

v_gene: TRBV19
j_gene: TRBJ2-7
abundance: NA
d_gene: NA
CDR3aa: CASSIDSRAQMRQYF
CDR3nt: TGTGCCAGTAGTATAGATAGCAGGGCCCAAATGAGGCAGTACTTC

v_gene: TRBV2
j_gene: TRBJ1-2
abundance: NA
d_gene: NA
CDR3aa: CASWGRNYGYTF
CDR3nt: TGTGCCAGCTGGGGACGGAACTATGGCTACACCTTC

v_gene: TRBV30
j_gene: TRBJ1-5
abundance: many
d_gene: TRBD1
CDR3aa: CAWSRAGQTSNQPQHF
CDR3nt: TGTGCCTGGAGTAGGGCGGGACAGACTAGCAATCAGCCCCAGCATTTT

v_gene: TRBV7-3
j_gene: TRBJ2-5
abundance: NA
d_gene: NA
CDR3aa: CASSPSGGETQYF
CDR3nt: TGTGCCAGCAGCCCCTCTGGGGGAGAGACCCAGTACTTC

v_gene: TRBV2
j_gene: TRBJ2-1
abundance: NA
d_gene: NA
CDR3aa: CASSEAATQIYNEQFF
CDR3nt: TGTGCCAGCAGTGAAGCGGCAACCCAAATTTACAATGAGCAGTTCTTC

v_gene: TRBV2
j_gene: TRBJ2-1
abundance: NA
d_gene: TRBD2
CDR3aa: CASSVLAGVGFF
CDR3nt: TGTGCCAGCAGTGTACTAGCGGGAGTTGGGTTCTTC

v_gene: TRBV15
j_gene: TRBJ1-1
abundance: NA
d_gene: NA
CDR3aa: CATSRGPSDTEAFF
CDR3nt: TGTGCCACCAGCAGAGGTCCCAGCGACACTGAAGCTTTCTTT

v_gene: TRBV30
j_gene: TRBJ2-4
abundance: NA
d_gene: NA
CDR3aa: CAWTAAGSIQYF
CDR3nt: TGTGCCTGGACGGCGGCGGGTAGCATTCAGTACTTC

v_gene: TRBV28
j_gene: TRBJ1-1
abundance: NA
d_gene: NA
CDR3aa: CASRPSLGSGTEAFF
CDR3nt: TGTGCCAGCAGACCTTCGCTAGGGTCGGGCACTGAAGCTTTCTTT

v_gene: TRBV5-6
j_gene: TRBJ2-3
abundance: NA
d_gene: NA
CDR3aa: CASTKMGRAADTQYF
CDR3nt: TGTGCCAGCACCAAAATGGGCAGAGCAGCAGATACGCAGTATTTT

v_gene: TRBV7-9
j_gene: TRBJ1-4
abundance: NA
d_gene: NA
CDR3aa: CASSRGEQGLVEKLFF
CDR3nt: TGTGCCAGCAGTCGGGGGGAACAGGGATTAGTCGAAAAACTGTTTTTT

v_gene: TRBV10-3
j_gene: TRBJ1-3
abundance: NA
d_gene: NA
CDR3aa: CAIRGRAENTIYF
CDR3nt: TGTGCCATCCGTGGCCGGGCTGAGAACACCATATATTTT

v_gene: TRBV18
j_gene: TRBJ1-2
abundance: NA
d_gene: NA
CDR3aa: CASSPGDGYTF
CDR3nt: TGTGCCAGCTCACCGGGGGACGGCTACACCTTC

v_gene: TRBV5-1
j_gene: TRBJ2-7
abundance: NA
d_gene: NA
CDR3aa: CASSESDSTYEQYF
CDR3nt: TGCGCCAGCAGCGAATCGGACAGCACCTACGAGCAGTACTTC